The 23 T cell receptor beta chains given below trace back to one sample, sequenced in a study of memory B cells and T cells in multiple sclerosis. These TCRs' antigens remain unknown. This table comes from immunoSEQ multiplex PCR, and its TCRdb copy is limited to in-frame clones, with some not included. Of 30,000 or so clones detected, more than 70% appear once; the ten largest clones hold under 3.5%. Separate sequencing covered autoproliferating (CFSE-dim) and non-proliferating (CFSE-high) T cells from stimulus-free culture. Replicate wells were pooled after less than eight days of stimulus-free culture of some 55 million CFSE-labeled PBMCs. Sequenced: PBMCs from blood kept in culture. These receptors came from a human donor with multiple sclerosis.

The CDR3, as DNA: TGTGCCAGCAGCTCTGTAGGGCAATTAGAGACCCAGTACTTC. Translated, it gives CASSSVGQLETQYF. V and J are TRBV5-5 and TRBJ2-5, with no clear D. The V end lost 3 bases, the J end lost 4 bases, and 13 bases lay between the germline ends. The CDR3 loop spans 14 amino acids. Germline assignment: CDR1 SGHKS and CDR2 YYEKEE (reference sequence).

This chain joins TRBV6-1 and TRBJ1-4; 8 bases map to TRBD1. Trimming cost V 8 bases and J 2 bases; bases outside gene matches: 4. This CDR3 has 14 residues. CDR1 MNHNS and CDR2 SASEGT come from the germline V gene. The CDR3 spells CASGDRMTNEKLFF. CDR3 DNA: TGTGCCAGCGGGGACAGGATGACTAATGAAAAACTGTTTTTT.

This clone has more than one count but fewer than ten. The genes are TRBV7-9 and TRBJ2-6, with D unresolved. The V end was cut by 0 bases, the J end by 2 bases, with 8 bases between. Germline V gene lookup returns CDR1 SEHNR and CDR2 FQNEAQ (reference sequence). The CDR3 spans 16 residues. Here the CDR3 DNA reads TGTGCCAGCAGCTTAGCCCTCCGAGCTGGGGCCAACGTCCTGACTTTC. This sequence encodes CASSLALRAGANVLTF.

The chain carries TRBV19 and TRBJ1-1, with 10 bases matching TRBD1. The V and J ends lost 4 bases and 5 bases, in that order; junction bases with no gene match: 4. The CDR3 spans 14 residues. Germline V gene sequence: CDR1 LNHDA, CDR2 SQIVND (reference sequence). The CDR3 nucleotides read TGTGCCAGTAGTACGACAGGGGGCCAGACTGAAGCTTTCTTT. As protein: CASSTTGGQTEAFF.

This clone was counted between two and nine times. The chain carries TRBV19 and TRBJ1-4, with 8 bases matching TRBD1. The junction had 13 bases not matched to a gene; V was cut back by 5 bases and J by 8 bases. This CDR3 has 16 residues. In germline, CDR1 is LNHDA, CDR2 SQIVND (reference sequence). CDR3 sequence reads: CASSSYRTDRGEKLFF. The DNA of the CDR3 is TGTGCCAGTAGTTCCTATCGCACAGACAGGGGAGAAAAACTGTTTTTT.

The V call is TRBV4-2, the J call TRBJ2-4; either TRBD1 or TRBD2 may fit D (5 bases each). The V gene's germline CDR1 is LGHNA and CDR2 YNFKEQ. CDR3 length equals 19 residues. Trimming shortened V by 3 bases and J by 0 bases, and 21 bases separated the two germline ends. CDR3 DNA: TGTGCCAGCAGCCAGGGGGTAGCTCAAGGCCAATTAGCCAAAAACATTCAGTACTTC. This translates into CASSQGVAQGQLAKNIQYF.

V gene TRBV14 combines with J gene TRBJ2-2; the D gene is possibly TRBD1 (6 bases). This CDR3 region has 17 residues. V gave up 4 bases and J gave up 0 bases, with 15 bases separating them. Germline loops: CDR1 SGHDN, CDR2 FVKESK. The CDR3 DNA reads TGTGCCAGCAGCCTCCTACAGGGCTTGGCGAACACCGGGGAGCTGTTTTTT. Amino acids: CASSLLQGLANTGELFF.

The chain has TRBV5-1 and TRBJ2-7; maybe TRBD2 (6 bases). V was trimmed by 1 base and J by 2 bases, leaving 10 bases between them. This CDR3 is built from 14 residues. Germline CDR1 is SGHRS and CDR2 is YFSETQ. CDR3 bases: TGCGCCAGCAGCTTGCGGGGAGGACCCTACGAGCAGTACTTC. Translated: CASSLRGGPYEQYF.

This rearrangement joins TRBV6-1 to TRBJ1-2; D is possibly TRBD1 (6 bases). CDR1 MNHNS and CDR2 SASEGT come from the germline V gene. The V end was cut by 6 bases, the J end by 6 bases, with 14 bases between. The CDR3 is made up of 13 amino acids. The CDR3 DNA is TGTGCCAGCAGGGAACAGGGTCCGGATGGCTACACCTTC. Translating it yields CASREQGPDGYTF.

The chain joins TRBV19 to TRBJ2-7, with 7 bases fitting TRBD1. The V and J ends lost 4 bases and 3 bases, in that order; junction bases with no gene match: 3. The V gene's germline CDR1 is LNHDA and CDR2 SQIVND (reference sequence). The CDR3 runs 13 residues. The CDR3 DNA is TGTGCCAGTAGTAAGGGGGCAGGCTACGAGCAGTACTTC. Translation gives CASSKGAGYEQYF.

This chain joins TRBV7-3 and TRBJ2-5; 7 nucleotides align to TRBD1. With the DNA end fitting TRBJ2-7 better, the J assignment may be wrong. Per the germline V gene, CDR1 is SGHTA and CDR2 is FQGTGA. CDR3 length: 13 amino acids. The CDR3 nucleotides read TGTGCCAGCAGCTTAAACAGGGGCCACGAGCAGTACTTC. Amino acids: CASSLNRGHEQYF.

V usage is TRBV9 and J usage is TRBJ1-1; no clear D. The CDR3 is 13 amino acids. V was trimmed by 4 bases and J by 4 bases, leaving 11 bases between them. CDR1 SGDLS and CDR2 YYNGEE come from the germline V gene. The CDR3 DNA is TGTGCCAGCAGCCCCACCCCGGGCACTGAAGCTTTCTTT. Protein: CASSPTPGTEAFF.

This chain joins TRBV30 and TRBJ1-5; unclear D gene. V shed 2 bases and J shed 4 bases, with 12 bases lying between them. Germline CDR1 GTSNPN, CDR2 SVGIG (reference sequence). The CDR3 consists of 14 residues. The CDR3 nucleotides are TGTGCCTGGAGTTTCCAACAGCCAAATCAGCCCCAGCATTTT. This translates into CAWSFQQPNQPQHF. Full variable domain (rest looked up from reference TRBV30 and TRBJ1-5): SQTIHQWPATLVQPVGSPLSLECTVEGTSNPNLYWYRQAAGRGLQLLFYSVGIGQISSEVPQNLSASRPQDRQFILSSKKLLLSDSGFYLCAWSFQQPNQPQHFGDGTRLSIL.

The CDR3 nucleotides are TGTGCCAGCAGCTTGGGACCGGGACAGGGGGCTTGGGACACTGAAGCTTTCTTT. Translation gives CASSLGPGQGAWDTEAFF. The chain employs TRBV7-3 and TRBJ1-1; 12 nucleotides line up with TRBD1. From germline, CDR1 is SGHTA and CDR2 FQGTGA. This CDR3 is 18 amino acids long. V dropped 3 bases and J dropped 3; count of bases not matched to a gene: 11.

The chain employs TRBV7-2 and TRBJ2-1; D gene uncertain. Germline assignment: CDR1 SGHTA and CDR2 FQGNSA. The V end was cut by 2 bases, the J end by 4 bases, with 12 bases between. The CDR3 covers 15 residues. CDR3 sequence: CASSLLGGGYNEQFF. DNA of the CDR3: TGTGCCAGCAGCTTATTGGGTGGTGGGTACAATGAGCAGTTCTTC. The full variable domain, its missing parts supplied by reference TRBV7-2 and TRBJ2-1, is GAGVSQSPSNKVTEKGKDVELRCDPISGHTALYWYRQSLGQGLEFLIYFQGNSAPDKSGLPSDRFSAERTGGSVSTLTIQRTQQEDSAVYLCASSLLGGGYNEQFFGPGTRLTVL.

Here the CDR3 reads CASSLVSSGSIYNEQFF. The CDR3 DNA reads TGTGCCAGCAGCTTAGTTTCTAGCGGGAGTATCTACAATGAGCAGTTCTTC. The rearrangement joins TRBV11-2 to TRBJ2-1; TRBD2 aligns across 10 bases. Germline V gene lookup returns CDR1 SGHAT and CDR2 FQNNGV. With V trimmed by 1 base and J by 3 bases, 6 bases remained unmatched. This CDR3 is built from 17 residues.

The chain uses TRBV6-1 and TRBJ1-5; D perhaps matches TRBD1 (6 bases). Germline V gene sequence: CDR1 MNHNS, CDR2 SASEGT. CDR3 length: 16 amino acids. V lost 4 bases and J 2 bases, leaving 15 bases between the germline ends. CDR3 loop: CASSAAGAGGNQPQHF. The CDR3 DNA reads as TGTGCCAGCAGTGCGGCAGGGGCAGGAGGCAATCAGCCCCAGCATTTT.

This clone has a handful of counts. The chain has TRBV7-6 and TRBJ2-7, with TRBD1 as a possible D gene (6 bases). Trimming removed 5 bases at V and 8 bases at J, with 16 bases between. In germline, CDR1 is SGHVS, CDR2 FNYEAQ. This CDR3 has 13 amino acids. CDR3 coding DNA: TGTGCCAGCAGCACCGGACAGTCGGTAAAGCAGTACTTC. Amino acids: CASSTGQSVKQYF. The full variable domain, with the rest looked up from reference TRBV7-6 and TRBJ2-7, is GAGVSQSPRYKVTKRGQDVALRCDPISGHVSLYWYRQALGQGPEFLTYFNYEAQQDKSGLPNDRFSAERPEGSISTLTIQRTEQRDSAMYRCASSTGQSVKQYFGPGTRLTVT.

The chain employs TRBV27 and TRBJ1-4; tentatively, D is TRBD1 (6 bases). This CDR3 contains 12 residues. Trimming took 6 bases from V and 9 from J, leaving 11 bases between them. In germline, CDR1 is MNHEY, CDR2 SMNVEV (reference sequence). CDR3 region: CASRATGKKLFF. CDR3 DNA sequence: TGTGCCAGCAGAGCCACAGGGAAAAAACTGTTTTTT.

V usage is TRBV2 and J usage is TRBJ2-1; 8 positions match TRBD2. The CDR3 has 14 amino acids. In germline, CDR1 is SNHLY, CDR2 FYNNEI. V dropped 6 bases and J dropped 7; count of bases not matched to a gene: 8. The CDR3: CASSGTRGGNEQFF. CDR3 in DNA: TGTGCCAGCAGCGGGACTAGAGGGGGAAATGAGCAGTTCTTC.

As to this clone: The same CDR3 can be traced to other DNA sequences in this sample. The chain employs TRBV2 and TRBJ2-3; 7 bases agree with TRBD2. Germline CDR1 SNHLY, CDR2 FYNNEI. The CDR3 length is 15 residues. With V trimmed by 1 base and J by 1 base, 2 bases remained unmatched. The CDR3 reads CASSEGLAGTDTQYF. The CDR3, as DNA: TGTGCCAGCAGTGAAGGTCTAGCGGGCACAGATACGCAGTATTTT.

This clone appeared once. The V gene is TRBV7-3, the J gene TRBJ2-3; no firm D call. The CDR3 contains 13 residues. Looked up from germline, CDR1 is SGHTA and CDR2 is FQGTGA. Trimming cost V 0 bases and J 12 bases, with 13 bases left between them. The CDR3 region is CASSLTSGGPQYF. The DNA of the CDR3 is TGTGCCAGCAGCTTAACGTCCGGCGGCCCTCAGTATTTT.

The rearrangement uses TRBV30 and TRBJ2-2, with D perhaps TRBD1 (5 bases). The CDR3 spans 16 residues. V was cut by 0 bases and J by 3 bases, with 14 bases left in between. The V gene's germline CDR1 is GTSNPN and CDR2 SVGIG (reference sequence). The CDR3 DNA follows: TGTGCCTGGAGTGTACTTTGGGGCCAGCACACCGGGGAGCTGTTTTTT. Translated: CAWSVLWGQHTGELFF.